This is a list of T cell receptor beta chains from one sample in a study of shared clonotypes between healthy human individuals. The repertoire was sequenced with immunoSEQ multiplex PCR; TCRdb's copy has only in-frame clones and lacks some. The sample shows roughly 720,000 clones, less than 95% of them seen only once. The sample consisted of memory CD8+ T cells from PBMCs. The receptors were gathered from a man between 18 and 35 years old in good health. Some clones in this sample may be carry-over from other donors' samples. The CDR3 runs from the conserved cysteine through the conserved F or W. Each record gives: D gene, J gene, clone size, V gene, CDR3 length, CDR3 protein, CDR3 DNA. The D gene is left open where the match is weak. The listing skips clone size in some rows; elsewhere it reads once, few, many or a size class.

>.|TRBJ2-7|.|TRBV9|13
CASSGSSRGEQYF
TGTGCCAGCAGCGGGTCCTCCAGGGGCGAGCAGTACTTC
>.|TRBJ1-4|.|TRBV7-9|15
CASSSPTAVNEKLFF
TGTGCCAGCAGCTCCCCGACAGCGGTTAATGAAAAACTGTTTTTT
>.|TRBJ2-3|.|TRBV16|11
CASSRGNTQYF
TGTGCCAGCAGTCGGGGCAATACGCAGTATTTT
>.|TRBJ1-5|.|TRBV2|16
CASSRRVTGLNQPQHF
TGTGCCAGCAGTAGACGGGTTACAGGGCTCAATCAGCCCCAGCATTTT
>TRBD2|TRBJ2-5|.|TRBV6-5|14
CASRPRLAGETQYF
TGTGCCAGCAGGCCGAGACTAGCGGGAGAGACCCAGTACTTC
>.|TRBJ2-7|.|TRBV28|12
CATAADLYEQYF
TGTGCCACCGCCGCCGATCTCTACGAGCAGTACTTC
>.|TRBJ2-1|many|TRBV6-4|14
CASSPRDSYNEQFF
TGTGCCAGCAGCCCACGGGACTCCTACAATGAGCAGTTCTTC
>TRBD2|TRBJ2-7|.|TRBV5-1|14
CASSFGLAGHEQYF
TGCGCCAGCAGCTTCGGACTAGCGGGCCACGAGCAGTACTTC
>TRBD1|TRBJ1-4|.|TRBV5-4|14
CASSSGTGYEKLFF
TGTGCCAGCAGCTCCGGGACAGGATATGAAAAACTGTTTTTT
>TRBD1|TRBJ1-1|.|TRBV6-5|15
CASSPYGQGFTEAFF
TGTGCCAGCAGTCCTTACGGACAGGGTTTCACTGAAGCTTTCTTT
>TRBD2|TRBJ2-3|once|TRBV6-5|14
CASTGLAGGPTQYF
TGTGCCAGCACGGGACTAGCGGGAGGGCCTACGCAGTATTTT
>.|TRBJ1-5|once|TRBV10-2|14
CASSEEGRGWPQHF
TGCGCCAGCAGTGAGGAAGGTAGGGGTTGGCCCCAGCATTTT
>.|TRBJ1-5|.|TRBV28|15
CASNPDGASNQPQHF
TGTGCCAGCAACCCCGACGGGGCGAGCAATCAGCCCCAGCATTTT
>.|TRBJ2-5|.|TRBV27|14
CASSPQGRQETQYF
TGTGCCAGCAGTCCACAGGGGAGGCAAGAGACCCAGTACTTC
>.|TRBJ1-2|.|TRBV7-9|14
CASSSRGSLYGYTF
TGTGCCAGCAGCTCCCGGGGCTCCCTCTATGGCTACACCTTC
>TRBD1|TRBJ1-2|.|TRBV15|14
CATSSGQGSYGYTF
TGTGCCACCAGCAGCGGACAGGGCAGCTATGGCTACACCTTC
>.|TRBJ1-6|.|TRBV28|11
CASSLDQELHF
TGTGCCAGCAGCCTAGACCAGGAGCTCCACTTT
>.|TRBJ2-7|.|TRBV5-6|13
CASSPPRDYEQYF
TGTGCCAGCAGCCCGCCCAGGGACTACGAGCAGTACTTC
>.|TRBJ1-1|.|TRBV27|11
CASSYGSEAFF
TGTGCCAGCAGTTACGGAAGTGAAGCTTTCTTT
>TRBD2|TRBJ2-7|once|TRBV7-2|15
CASSYSDLAVYEQYF
TGTGCCAGCAGCTACTCCGATCTAGCGGTCTACGAGCAGTACTTC
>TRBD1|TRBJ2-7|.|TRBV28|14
CATNPTGAPYEQYF
TGTGCCACCAACCCGACAGGGGCGCCCTACGAGCAGTACTTC
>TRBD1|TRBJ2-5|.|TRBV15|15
CATSYGTGGGETQYF
TGTGCCACCAGCTACGGGACAGGGGGCGGCGAGACCCAGTACTTC
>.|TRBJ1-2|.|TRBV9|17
CASSVSYPVFGGDGYTF
TGTGCCAGCAGCGTATCATACCCCGTGTTCGGGGGCGATGGCTACACCTTC
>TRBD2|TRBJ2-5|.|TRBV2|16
CASWDRGLAGGETQYF
TGTGCCAGCTGGGATCGGGGACTAGCGGGAGGAGAGACCCAGTACTTC
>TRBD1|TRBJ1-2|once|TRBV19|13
CASSIDRVRGYTF
TGTGCCAGTAGTATCGACAGGGTACGGGGCTACACCTTC
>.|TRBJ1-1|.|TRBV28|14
CASSLHHMNTEAFF
TGTGCCAGCAGTTTGCATCACATGAACACTGAAGCTTTCTTT
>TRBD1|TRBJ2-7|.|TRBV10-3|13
CAIRAGQGYEQYF
TGTGCCATCAGGGCGGGACAGGGGTACGAGCAGTACTTC
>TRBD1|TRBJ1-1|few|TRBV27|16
CASSPQGARGWTEAFF
TGTGCCAGCAGCCCACAGGGGGCGAGGGGATGGACTGAAGCTTTCTTT
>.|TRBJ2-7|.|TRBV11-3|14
CASSRRGARYEQYF
TGTGCCAGCAGCCGTCGGGGGGCTAGGTACGAGCAGTACTTC
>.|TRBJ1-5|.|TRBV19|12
CASSIGGQPQHF
TGTGCCAGTAGTATTGGAGGCCAGCCCCAGCATTTT
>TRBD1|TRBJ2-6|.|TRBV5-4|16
CASSWDRGLGANVLTF
TGTGCCAGCAGCTGGGACAGGGGGCTTGGGGCCAACGTCCTGACTTTC
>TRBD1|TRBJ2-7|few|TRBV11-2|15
CASSLAEDRGTRQYF
TGTGCCAGCAGCTTAGCAGAGGACAGGGGTACGAGGCAGTACTTC
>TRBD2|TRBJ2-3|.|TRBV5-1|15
CASSPSGFSTDTQYF
TGCGCCAGCAGCCCTAGCGGATTTAGCACAGATACGCAGTATTTT
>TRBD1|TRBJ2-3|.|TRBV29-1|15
CSVLAGQGAADTQYF
TGCAGCGTTCTTGCGGGACAGGGGGCCGCAGATACGCAGTATTTT
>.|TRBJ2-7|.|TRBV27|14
CASSFRDPRGEQYF
TGTGCCAGCAGTTTCCGGGACCCACGAGGCGAGCAGTACTTC
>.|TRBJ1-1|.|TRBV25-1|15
CASTNGGLMNTEAFF
TGTGCCAGCACCAACGGGGGGCTCATGAACACTGAAGCTTTCTTT
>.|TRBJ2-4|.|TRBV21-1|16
CASSKKCWLAKNIQYF
TGTGCCAGCAGCAAAAAATGCTGGCTAGCCAAAAACATTCAGTACTTC
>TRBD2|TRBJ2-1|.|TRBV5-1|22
CASSVLVGGTSGRAPASNEQFF
TGCGCCAGCAGCGTCCTCGTCGGGGGGACTAGCGGGAGGGCCCCGGCGTCCAATGAGCAGTTCTTC
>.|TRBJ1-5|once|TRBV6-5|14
CASSYGRTKGPQHF
TGTGCCAGCAGTTACGGACGGACCAAAGGCCCCCAGCATTTT
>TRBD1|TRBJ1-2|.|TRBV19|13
CASRDRVKEGYTF
TGTGCCAGTAGGGACAGGGTAAAAGAAGGCTACACCTTC
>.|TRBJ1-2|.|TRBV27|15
CASSPGRLANYGYTF
TGTGCCAGCAGTCCCGGGAGGTTGGCTAACTATGGCTACACCTTC
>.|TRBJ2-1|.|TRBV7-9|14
CASSLEWGYNEQFF
TGTGCCAGCAGCTTAGAATGGGGCTACAATGAGCAGTTCTTC
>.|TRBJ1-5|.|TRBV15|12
CATGRSNQPQHF
TGTGCCACCGGTAGGAGCAATCAGCCCCAGCATTTT
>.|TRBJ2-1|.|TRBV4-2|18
CASSQVAPPGEGDNEQFF
TGTGCCAGCAGCCAAGTGGCGCCTCCCGGCGAAGGGGACAATGAGCAGTTCTTC
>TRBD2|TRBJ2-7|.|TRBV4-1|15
CASSQGPVMGSGRYF
TGCGCCAGCAGCCAAGGTCCCGTTATGGGTAGCGGGAGGTACTTC
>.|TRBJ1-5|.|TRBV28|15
CASSFEGDSNQPQHF
TGTGCCAGCAGTTTTGAAGGGGATAGCAATCAGCCCCAGCATTTT
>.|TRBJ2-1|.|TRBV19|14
CASSIGGQLNEQFF
TGTGCCAGTAGTATAGGAGGGCAACTAAATGAGCAGTTCTTC
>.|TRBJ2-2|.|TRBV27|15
CASSLGQGGTGELFF
TGTGCCAGCAGTTTGGGGCAGGGAGGCACCGGGGAGCTGTTTTTT
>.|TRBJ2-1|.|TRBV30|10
CAGQRNEQFF
TGTGCCGGCCAACGGAATGAGCAGTTCTTC
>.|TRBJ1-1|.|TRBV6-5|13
CASTKQENTEAFF
TGTGCCAGCACCAAGCAGGAGAACACTGAAGCTTTCTTT
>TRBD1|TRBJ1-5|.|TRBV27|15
CASSKDRVSNQPQHF
TGTGCCAGCTCTAAGGACAGGGTGAGCAATCAGCCCCAGCATTTT
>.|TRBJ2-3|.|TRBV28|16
CASSLRGGTEPLTQYF
TGTGCCAGCAGTTTGAGGGGGGGGACAGAGCCTTTGACGCAGTATTTT
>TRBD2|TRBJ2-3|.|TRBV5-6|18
CASSLAFASGTSTDTQYF
TGTGCCAGCAGCTTGGCCTTTGCTAGCGGGACTAGCACAGATACGCAGTATTTT
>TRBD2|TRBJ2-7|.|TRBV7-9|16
CASSLGGAGGPYEQYF
TGTGCCAGCAGCTTAGGGGGAGCGGGAGGGCCCTACGAGCAGTACTTC
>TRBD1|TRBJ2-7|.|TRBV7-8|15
CASSVRGDRVNEQYF
TGTGCCAGCAGCGTCCGTGGGGACAGGGTAAACGAGCAGTACTTC
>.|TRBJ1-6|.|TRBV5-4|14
CASSFMGGDSPLHF
TGTGCCAGCAGCTTCATGGGTGGGGATTCACCCCTCCACTTT
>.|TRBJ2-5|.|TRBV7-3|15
CASSTAGTHRETQYF
TGTGCCAGCAGCACGGCCGGGACTCATAGGGAGACCCAGTACTTC
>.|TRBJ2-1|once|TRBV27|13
CASSPRMGNEQFF
TGTGCCAGCAGCCCTAGAATGGGCAATGAGCAGTTCTTC
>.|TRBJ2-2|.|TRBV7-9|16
CASSLDWGPNTGELFF
TGTGCCAGCAGCTTAGATTGGGGGCCCAACACCGGGGAGCTGTTTTTT